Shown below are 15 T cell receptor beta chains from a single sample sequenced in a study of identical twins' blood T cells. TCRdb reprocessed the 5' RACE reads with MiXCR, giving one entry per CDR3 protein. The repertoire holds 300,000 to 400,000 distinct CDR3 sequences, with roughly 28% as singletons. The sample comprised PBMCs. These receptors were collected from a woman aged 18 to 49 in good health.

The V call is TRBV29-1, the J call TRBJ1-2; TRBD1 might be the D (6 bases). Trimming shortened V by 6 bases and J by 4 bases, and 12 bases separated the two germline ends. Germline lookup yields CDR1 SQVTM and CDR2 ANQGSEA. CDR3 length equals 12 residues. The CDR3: CSVVQGAYGYTF. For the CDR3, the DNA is TGCAGCGTCGTACAGGGCGCCTATGGCTACACCTTC.

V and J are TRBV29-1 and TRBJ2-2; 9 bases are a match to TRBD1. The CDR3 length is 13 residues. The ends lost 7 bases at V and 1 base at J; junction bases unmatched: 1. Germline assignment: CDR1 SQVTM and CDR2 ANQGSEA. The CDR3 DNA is TGCAGCGCGGGACAGGGGAACACCGGGGAGCTGTTTTTT. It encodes CSAGQGNTGELFF.

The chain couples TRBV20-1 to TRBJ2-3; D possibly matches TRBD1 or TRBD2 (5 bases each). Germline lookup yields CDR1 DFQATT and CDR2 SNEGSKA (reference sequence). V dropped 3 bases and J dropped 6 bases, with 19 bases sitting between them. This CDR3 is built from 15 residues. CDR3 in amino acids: CSARGPGPKPDTQYF. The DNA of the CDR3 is TGCAGTGCTAGGGGCCCGGGACCCAAGCCGGATACGCAGTATTTT.

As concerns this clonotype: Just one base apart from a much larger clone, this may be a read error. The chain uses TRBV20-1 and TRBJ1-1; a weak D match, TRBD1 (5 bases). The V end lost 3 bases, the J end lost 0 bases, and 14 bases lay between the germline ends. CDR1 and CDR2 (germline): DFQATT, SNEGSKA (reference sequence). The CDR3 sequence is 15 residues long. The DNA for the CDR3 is TGCAGTGCTAGCCTGGATGGGGCCATGAACACTGAAGCTTTCTTT. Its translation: CSASLDGAMNTEAFF.

The DNA of the CDR3 is TGTGCCAGCAGCGTAAGGACAGATAACACTGAAGCTTTCTTT. It specifies CASSVRTDNTEAFF. The chain recombines TRBV9 with TRBJ1-1; TRBD1 is a possible D gene (6 bases). From germline, CDR1 is SGDLS and CDR2 YYNGEE. There are 14 residues in the CDR3. V was clipped by 1 base and J by 2 bases, with 9 bases between them.

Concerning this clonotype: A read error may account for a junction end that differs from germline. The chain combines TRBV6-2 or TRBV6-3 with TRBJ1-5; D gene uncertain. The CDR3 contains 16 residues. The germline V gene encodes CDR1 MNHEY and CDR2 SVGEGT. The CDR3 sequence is CTSSYSTGYSNQPQHF. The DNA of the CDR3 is TGTACCAGCAGTTACTCGACCGGGTATAGCAATCAGCCCCAGCATTTT.

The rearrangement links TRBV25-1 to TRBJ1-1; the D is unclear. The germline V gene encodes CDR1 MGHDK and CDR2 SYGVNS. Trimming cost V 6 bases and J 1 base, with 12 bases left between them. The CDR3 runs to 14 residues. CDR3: CASRPFGENTEAFF. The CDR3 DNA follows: TGTGCCAGCAGACCGTTCGGGGAGAACACTGAAGCTTTCTTT.

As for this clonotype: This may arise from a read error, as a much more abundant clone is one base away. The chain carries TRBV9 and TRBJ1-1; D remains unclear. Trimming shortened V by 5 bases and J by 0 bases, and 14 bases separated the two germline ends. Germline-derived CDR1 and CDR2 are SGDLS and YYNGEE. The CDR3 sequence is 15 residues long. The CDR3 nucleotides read TGTGCCAGCAGAGCATTCAACAGCGTGAACACTGAAGCTTTCTTT. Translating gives CASRAFNSVNTEAFF.

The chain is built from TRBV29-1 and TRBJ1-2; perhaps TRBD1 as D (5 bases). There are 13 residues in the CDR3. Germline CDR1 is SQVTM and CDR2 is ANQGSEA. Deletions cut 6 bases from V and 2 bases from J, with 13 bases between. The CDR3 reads CSVARAGNYGYTF. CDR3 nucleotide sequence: TGCAGCGTAGCCAGGGCAGGGAACTATGGCTACACCTTC.

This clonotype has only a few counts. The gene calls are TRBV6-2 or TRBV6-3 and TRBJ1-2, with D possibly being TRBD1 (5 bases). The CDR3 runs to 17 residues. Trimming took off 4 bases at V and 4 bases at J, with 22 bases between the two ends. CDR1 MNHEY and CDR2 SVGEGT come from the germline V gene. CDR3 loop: CASSFRGLGFGSYGYTF. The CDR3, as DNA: TGTGCCAGCAGTTTTAGGGGATTGGGGTTCGGAAGCTATGGCTACACCTTC.

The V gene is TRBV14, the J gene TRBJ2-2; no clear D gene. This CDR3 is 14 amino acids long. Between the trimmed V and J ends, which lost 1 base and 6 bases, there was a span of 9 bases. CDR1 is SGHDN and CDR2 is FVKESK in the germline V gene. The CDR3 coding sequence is TGTGCCAGCAGCCAAGCGGTTCTCGCCGGGGAGCTGTTTTTT. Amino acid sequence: CASSQAVLAGELFF. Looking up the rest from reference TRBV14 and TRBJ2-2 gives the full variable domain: EAGVTQFPSHSVIEKGQTVTLRCDPISGHDNLYWYRRVMGKEIKFLLHFVKESKQDESGMPNNRFLAERTGGTYSTLKVQPAELEDSGVYFCASSQAVLAGELFFGEGSRLTVL.

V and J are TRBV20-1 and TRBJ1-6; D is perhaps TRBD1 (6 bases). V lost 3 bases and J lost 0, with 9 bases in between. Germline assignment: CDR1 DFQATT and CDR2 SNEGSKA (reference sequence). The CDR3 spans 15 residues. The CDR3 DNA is TGCAGTGCTAGGAGGGGGAGCTCCTATAATTCACCCCTCCACTTT. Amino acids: CSARRGSSYNSPLHF.

The CDR3 loop is CASNERPDHEQYF. The DNA of the CDR3 is TGTGCCAGCAACGAGAGGCCAGATCACGAGCAGTACTTC. This chain uses TRBV9 with TRBJ2-7; no firm D call. Between the trimmed V and J ends, which lost 6 bases and 5 bases, there was a span of 15 bases. Germline V lookup: CDR1 SGDLS, CDR2 YYNGEE. The CDR3 is made up of 13 amino acids.

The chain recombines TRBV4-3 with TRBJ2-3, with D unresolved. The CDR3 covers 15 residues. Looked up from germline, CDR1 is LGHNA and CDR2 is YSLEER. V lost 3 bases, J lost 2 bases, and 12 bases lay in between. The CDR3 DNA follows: TGCGCCAGCAGCCACAACCAGAAACCCACAGATACGCAGTATTTT. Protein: CASSHNQKPTDTQYF.

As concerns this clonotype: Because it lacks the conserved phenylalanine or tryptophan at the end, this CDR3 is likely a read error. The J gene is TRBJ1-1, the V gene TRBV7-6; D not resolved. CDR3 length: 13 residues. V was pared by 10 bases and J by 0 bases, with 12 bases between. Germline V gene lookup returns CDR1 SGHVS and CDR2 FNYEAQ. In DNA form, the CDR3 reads TGTGCCACCAGAAGCAGAATGAACACTGAAGCTTTCATT. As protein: CATRSRMNTEAFI.